The 24 T cell receptor beta chains presented below share a single source sample, sequenced in a study of T cell responses to AZD1222 COVID-19 vaccine. Profiling relied on immunoSEQ multiplex PCR, and the TCRdb table lists in-frame clones only, not all of them. The data show under 200,000 clones, around 88% seen once. The sequences come from peripheral blood, collected 28 days after the second AZD1222 dose. All receptors derive from an adult who received the AZD1222 COVID-19 vaccine.

The V and J genes are TRBV10-3 and TRBJ2-1; 8 nucleotides line up with TRBD2. With V trimmed by 4 bases and J by 8 bases, 7 bases remained unmatched. The CDR3 loop spans 14 amino acids. Germline assignment: CDR1 ENHRY and CDR2 SYGVKD. The CDR3 here is CAISGRGGMDEQFF. Here the CDR3 DNA reads TGTGCCATCAGTGGACGGGGGGGCATGGATGAGCAGTTCTTC.

The chain carries TRBV5-8 and TRBJ2-7, with D perhaps matching TRBD1 or TRBD2 (5 bases each). The ends were cut back, 4 bases at V and 4 bases at J, with 24 bases in the middle. Looked up from germline, CDR1 is SGHTS and CDR2 is YDEGEE. This CDR3 is 17 amino acids long. The chain's CDR3 is CASSRLHRTGKSYEQYF. The DNA for the CDR3 is TGTGCCAGCAGCCGCCTACACAGGACGGGGAAGAGTTACGAGCAGTACTTC. Together with reference TRBV5-8 and TRBJ2-7, the CDR3 gives the full variable domain: EAGVTQSPTHLIKTRGQQATLRCSPISGHTSVYWYQQALGLGLQFLLWYDEGEERNRGNFPPRFSGRQFPNYSSELNVNALELEDSALYLCASSRLHRTGKSYEQYFGPGTRLTVT.

The CDR3 sequence is CASSYEAEDGYTF. For the CDR3, the DNA is TGTGCCAGCAGTTACGAGGCGGAGGATGGCTACACCTTC. V and J are TRBV6-6 and TRBJ1-2; D call uncertain. Germline values: CDR1 MNHNY, CDR2 SVGAGI (reference sequence). This CDR3 region has 13 residues. Trimming stripped 2 bases from V and 6 bases from J, with 10 bases between.

This clone was observed a single time. The chain joins TRBV27 to TRBJ2-7, with 10 bases lining up with TRBD2. Germline-derived CDR1 and CDR2 are MNHEY and SMNVEV (reference sequence). J gave up 2 bases and V 4 bases, and 5 bases lay outside the gene matches. The CDR3 runs to 15 residues. CDR3 region: CASSWSSGGTYEQYF. The CDR3 DNA sequence: TGTGCCAGCAGTTGGTCTAGCGGGGGAACCTACGAGCAGTACTTC.

V gene TRBV20-1 combines with J gene TRBJ1-2; TRBD1 aligns across 9 bases. Trimming at V came to 3 bases and at J to 7 bases, leaving 9 bases not matched to a gene. Germline lookup yields CDR1 DFQATT and CDR2 SNEGSKA (reference sequence). CDR3 length: 14 amino acids. CDR3 region: CSASQQGAVIGYTF. The CDR3 nucleotides are TGCAGTGCTAGTCAACAGGGGGCTGTTATTGGCTACACCTTC.

This clone occurred a few times. The chain uses TRBV14 and TRBJ1-2, with D tentatively TRBD1 (5 bases). CDR1 SGHDN and CDR2 FVKESK come from the germline V gene. The CDR3 consists of 15 residues. V was shortened by 3 bases and J by 11 bases, with 22 bases between the two germline ends. The CDR3 nucleotides are TGTGCCAGCAGCCAGGGACCGCCGATTCTATGGAGGTACACCTTC. As protein: CASSQGPPILWRYTF.

J is TRBJ1-5 and V is TRBV7-2; 8 nucleotides line up with TRBD1. CDR1 SGHTA and CDR2 FQGNSA come from the germline V gene. The trim removed 5 bases at V and 1 base at J, leaving 4 bases unmatched. The CDR3 is 15 residues long. This CDR3 is CASSPGGSSNQPQHF. The CDR3 DNA reads TGTGCCAGCAGCCCAGGGGGCTCGAGCAATCAGCCCCAGCATTTT.

The chain employs TRBV2 and TRBJ1-2; D ambiguous. CDR3 length: 15 residues. Germline assignment: CDR1 SNHLY and CDR2 FYNNEI. The ends were cut back, 5 bases at V and 2 bases at J, with 15 bases in the middle. This CDR3 is CASSSTGSTNYGYTF. The CDR3 DNA sequence: TGTGCCAGCAGTTCAACGGGGTCGACGAACTATGGCTACACCTTC.

Only one count was recorded for this clone. The rearrangement joins TRBV5-1 to TRBJ1-1; D is unresolved. The germline V and J ends were trimmed by 3 bases and 1 base, with 13 bases remaining between them. Germline V gives CDR1 SGHRS, CDR2 YFSETQ. The CDR3 covers 15 residues. CDR3: CASSSQRAKNTEAFF. The CDR3 nucleotides read TGCGCCAGCAGCTCTCAGAGAGCGAAGAACACTGAAGCTTTCTTT.

This clone occurred once. The genes are TRBV19 and TRBJ2-3; no clear D gene. This CDR3 is 14 amino acids long. Germline V lookup: CDR1 LNHDA, CDR2 SQIVND (reference sequence). V lost 7 bases and J 3 bases, leaving 14 bases between the germline ends. The CDR3 region is CASNPSGVTDTQYF. The CDR3 region has the DNA TGTGCCAGTAACCCTTCCGGCGTGACAGATACGCAGTATTTT. Filled out from reference TRBV19 and TRBJ2-3, the complete variable domain reads DGGITQSPKYLFRKEGQNVTLSCEQNLNHDAMYWYRQDPGQGLRLIYYSQIVNDFQKGDIAEGYSVSREKKESFPLTVTSAQKNPTAFYLCASNPSGVTDTQYFGPGTRLTVL.

This clone was found once. The rearrangement joins TRBV2 to TRBJ1-4; no clear D. Germline V gene sequence: CDR1 SNHLY, CDR2 FYNNEI. V was cut by 7 bases and J by 8 bases, with 14 bases left in between. CDR3 length: 13 residues. The DNA of the CDR3 is TGTGCCAGCATCTCTGGACGGGAAGAAAAACTGTTTTTT. This gives the protein CASISGREEKLFF.

The chain uses TRBV25-1 and TRBJ2-7; D is undetermined. The V gene's germline CDR1 is MGHDK and CDR2 SYGVNS. This CDR3 has 13 amino acids. Trimming removed 6 bases from V and 7 bases from J, with 16 bases in between. The CDR3 sequence is CASSLGYYEEQYF. The CDR3 DNA sequence: TGTGCCAGCAGCCTGGGATATTACGAGGAGCAGTACTTC.

The chain employs TRBV5-1 and TRBJ2-2; 8 bases agree with TRBD1. This CDR3 has 16 amino acids. V shed 4 bases, J shed 9 bases, and the junction held 14 bases outside the gene matches. Germline V gives CDR1 SGHRS, CDR2 YFSETQ. CDR3 coding DNA: TGCGCCAGCAGCCTCACGGTATCAGGGGGCTTCCGGGAGCTGTTTTTT. Translated, it gives CASSLTVSGGFRELFF.

The chain combines TRBV6-6 with TRBJ1-1, with D uncertain. Between the trimmed V and J ends, which lost 2 bases and 8 bases, there was a span of 12 bases. Germline CDR1 and CDR2: MNHNY and SVGAGI (reference sequence). The CDR3 contains 13 residues. The DNA of the CDR3 is TGTGCCAGCAGTTACACGGGCCCCGGGGAAGCTTTCTTT. This codes for CASSYTGPGEAFF.

This chain links TRBV15 with TRBJ1-5; D remains unclear. Trimming removed 1 base at V and 3 bases at J, with 13 bases between. In germline, CDR1 is LNHNV, CDR2 YYDKDF (reference sequence). This CDR3 contains 16 residues. CDR3 DNA: TGTGCCACCAGCAGAGGTCGTAGGGAGAACAATCAGCCCCAGCATTTT. It specifies CATSRGRRENNQPQHF.

In DNA, the CDR3 is TGTGCCAGTACCCACGTTTTCGGGGGCGGAGGGGATCAGCCCCAGCATTTT. Translating it yields CASTHVFGGGGDQPQHF. The chain carries TRBV19 and TRBJ1-5, with D perhaps matching TRBD1 (6 bases). This CDR3 is built from 17 residues. V gave up 7 bases and J gave up 5 bases, with 24 bases separating them. Germline CDR1 and CDR2: LNHDA and SQIVND (reference sequence). The variable domain in full, completed from reference TRBV19 and TRBJ1-5, reads DGGITQSPKYLFRKEGQNVTLSCEQNLNHDAMYWYRQDPGQGLRLIYYSQIVNDFQKGDIAEGYSVSREKKESFPLTVTSAQKNPTAFYLCASTHVFGGGGDQPQHFGDGTRLSIL.

A few counts support this clone. The V and J genes are TRBV6-5 and TRBJ1-3; D is undetermined. The length of the CDR3 is 15 residues. Germline V lookup: CDR1 MNHEY, CDR2 SVGAGI. Trimming cost V 6 bases and J 4 bases, with 16 bases left between them. CDR3 in amino acids: CASSLTFPGGNTIYF. DNA for the CDR3: TGTGCCAGCAGCTTAACCTTCCCGGGGGGAAACACCATATATTTT.

The V call is TRBV19, the J call TRBJ1-5, with D uncertain. Trimming left V 3 bases short and J 7 bases short, with 13 bases between. Germline loops: CDR1 LNHDA, CDR2 SQIVND (reference sequence). CDR3 size: 14 residues. CDR3 DNA sequence: TGTGCCAGTAGTATCCGGCCCGGGAAACAGCCCCAGCATTTT. Its protein is CASSIRPGKQPQHF.

The gene calls are TRBV5-8 and TRBJ2-2, with 8 nucleotides matching TRBD2. The V segment lost 4 bases and the J segment 5 bases; nucleotides outside the gene matches: 10. The CDR3 covers 16 residues. The V gene's germline CDR1 is SGHTS and CDR2 YDEGEE. CDR3 amino acids: CASSLPGLVGTGELFF. The CDR3 nucleotides read TGTGCCAGCAGCCTACCGGGACTAGTGGGTACCGGGGAGCTGTTTTTT. The full variable domain, rest sourced from reference TRBV5-8 and TRBJ2-2, is EAGVTQSPTHLIKTRGQQATLRCSPISGHTSVYWYQQALGLGLQFLLWYDEGEERNRGNFPPRFSGRQFPNYSSELNVNALELEDSALYLCASSLPGLVGTGELFFGEGSRLTVL.

A remark on this clone: The junction shows a germline mismatch at one end, possibly a read error. The rearrangement uses TRBV7-9 and TRBJ1-5; TRBD1 might be the D (5 bases). CDR1 is SEHNR, CDR2 FQNEAQ, per germline (reference sequence). The CDR3 loop spans 18 amino acids. CDR3: CASSLSAGLYLSDQPQHF. Written as DNA, the CDR3 is TGTGCCAGCAGCTTATCGGCAGGGCTATACCTTAGCGATCAGCCCCAGCATTTT.

This clone showed up just once. The chain is built from TRBV9 and TRBJ1-1; the D is unclear. Trimming cost V 4 bases and J 5 bases, with 15 bases left between them. CDR1 and CDR2 from the germline V gene are SGDLS and YYNGEE. The CDR3 consists of 14 residues. CDR3 coding DNA: TGTGCCAGCAGCAACCTCGCCCCGGGGACTGAAGCTTTCTTT. The encoded protein is CASSNLAPGTEAFF.

V is TRBV5-6 and J is TRBJ1-6; TRBD1 is a possible D gene (6 bases). The V end was cut by 4 bases, the J end by 9 bases, with 14 bases between. Per germline, CDR1 SGHDT and CDR2 YYEEEE. This CDR3 region has 14 residues. The CDR3 here is CASSQRGLGSPLHF. Here the CDR3 DNA reads TGTGCCAGCAGCCAACGGGGGCTCGGTTCACCCCTCCACTTT.

This clone was picked up a small number of times. The V gene is TRBV5-4, the J gene TRBJ2-7; D unclear. CDR1 and CDR2 from the germline V gene are SGHNT and YYREEE (reference sequence). V was cut by 1 base and J by 7 bases, with 15 bases left in between. The CDR3 covers 14 residues. CDR3 loop: CASSLRDGREEQYF. CDR3 coding DNA: TGTGCCAGCAGCTTGCGCGACGGGCGAGAAGAGCAGTACTTC.

The chain joins TRBV4-3 to TRBJ1-1, with D maybe TRBD1 (5 bases). The germline V gene encodes CDR1 LGHNA and CDR2 YSLEER. The V gene lost 0 bases and the J gene lost 1 base, with 12 bases spanning the gap. CDR3 length equals 16 residues. CDR3 nucleotides: TGCGCCAGCAGCCAAGAGTCTGGGGGTCCGAACACTGAAGCTTTCTTT. Protein product: CASSQESGGPNTEAFF.